Shown below are 22 T cell receptor beta chains from a single sample sequenced in a study of cytomegalovirus exposure and HLA in healthy donors. 60 Vbeta and 13 Jbeta primers were used in PCR. Sequencing was performed with immunoSEQ multiplex PCR; in TCRdb, only in-frame clones are kept and a portion is missing. The top ten hold approximately 8% of the sample, which has about 150,000 clones, roughly 77% seen once. The sequenced sample consisted of PBMCs. All receptors come from a man aged 25 to 40 in good health and CMV-seropositive.

The chain is built from TRBV19 and TRBJ2-2; D is possibly TRBD2 (5 bases). Trimming took 2 bases from V and 6 from J, leaving 16 bases between them. Germline V gene lookup returns CDR1 LNHDA and CDR2 SQIVND (reference sequence). This CDR3 spans 16 amino acids. CDR3: CASSIIEVGGAGELFF. The CDR3 nucleotides are TGTGCCAGTAGTATAATCGAGGTTGGAGGAGCCGGGGAGCTGTTTTTT.

CDR3 residues: CASSQVGGPEAFF. In DNA, the CDR3 is TGCGCCAGCAGCCAAGTTGGGGGCCCTGAAGCTTTCTTT. The J gene is TRBJ1-1, the V gene TRBV4-1; maybe TRBD1 (6 bases). V lost 1 base and J lost 6, with 9 bases in between. Per the germline V gene, CDR1 is MGHRA and CDR2 is YSYEKL. This CDR3 is built from 13 residues.

This clone has a handful of counts. This sequence joins TRBV19 and TRBJ2-3; 7 positions match TRBD1. With V trimmed by 9 bases and J by 1 base, 10 bases remained unmatched. The CDR3 spans 15 residues. Germline V lookup: CDR1 LNHDA, CDR2 SQIVND (reference sequence). CDR3 in DNA: TGTGCCAGCAGCACAGGGGCTCCTGGCACAGATACGCAGTATTTT. Its protein product is CASSTGAPGTDTQYF.

CDR3 in amino acids: CASSQIAGDDYNEQFF. DNA of the CDR3: TGTGCCAGCAGCCAGATAGCGGGAGATGACTACAATGAGCAGTTCTTC. The chain recombines TRBV4-2 with TRBJ2-1, with 9 bases aligning to TRBD2. CDR3 length: 16 amino acids. The V and J ends lost 3 bases and 3 bases, in that order; junction bases with no gene match: 6. Germline-derived CDR1 and CDR2 are LGHNA and YNFKEQ.

This chain connects TRBV4-1 to TRBJ2-1; possible D gene TRBD2, 7 bases. Trimming stripped 4 bases from V and 8 bases from J, with 27 bases between. Germline V gene sequence: CDR1 MGHRA, CDR2 YSYEKL. The CDR3 has 18 residues. The CDR3 sequence: CASSPKSWEGVNSHEQFF. The CDR3 DNA sequence: TGCGCCAGCAGCCCCAAGAGTTGGGAGGGGGTTAATAGCCATGAGCAGTTCTTC.

The chain couples TRBV11-2 to TRBJ1-5, with D perhaps TRBD1 (6 bases). The CDR3 is 15 amino acids. The V end was cut by 1 base, the J end by 5 bases, with 12 bases between. Per the germline V gene, CDR1 is SGHAT and CDR2 is FQNNGV. CDR3 nucleotides: TGTGCCAGCAGCTTAGGGGCAGGGGATGATCAGCCCCAGCATTTT. Encoded protein: CASSLGAGDDQPQHF.

The CDR3 DNA sequence: TGTGCCAGCAGCGTAGGTGGCAGTACTTCACCCCTCCACTTT. As protein: CASSVGGSTSPLHF. V is TRBV9 and J is TRBJ1-6; D remains unclear. The length of the CDR3 is 14 residues. The germline V gene has CDR1 SGDLS and CDR2 YYNGEE. V lost 0 bases and J lost 9, with 10 bases in between.

This clone was seen only a few times. The chain is built from TRBV29-1 and TRBJ1-2; the D is unclear. Germline V lookup: CDR1 SQVTM, CDR2 ANQGSEA. This CDR3 is 18 amino acids long. Deletions cut 4 bases from V and 2 bases from J, with 26 bases between. The CDR3 spells CSVVGDPLGHELNYGYTF. CDR3 DNA sequence: TGCAGCGTTGTAGGCGATCCCTTGGGCCATGAGTTGAACTATGGCTACACCTTC.

This clone appeared a few times. This chain connects TRBV5-5 to TRBJ2-1; 11 bases line up with TRBD2. The germline V gene encodes CDR1 SGHKS and CDR2 YYEKEE (reference sequence). There are 20 residues in the CDR3. V trimming: 4 bases; J trimming: 6 bases; junction bases outside the gene matches: 21. CDR3 DNA: TGTGCCAGCAGCCCTTTGACAGGGGTAATGCTAGCGGGAGGAGCCAATGAGCAGTTCTTC. Translating it yields CASSPLTGVMLAGGANEQFF. Based on the CDR3 plus reference TRBV5-5 and TRBJ2-1, the full variable domain is DAGVTQSPTHLIKTRGQQVTLRCSPISGHKSVSWYQQVLGQGPQFIFQYYEKEERGRGNFPDRFSARQFPNYSSELNVNALLLGDSALYLCASSPLTGVMLAGGANEQFFGPGTRLTVL.

The chain recombines TRBV7-8 with TRBJ1-2; no clear D. V lost 5 bases, J lost 4 bases, and 23 bases lay in between. The CDR3 is 17 amino acids. The germline V gene has CDR1 SGHVS and CDR2 FQNEAQ. CDR3: CASSPFRGHDLIYGYTF. CDR3 coding DNA: TGTGCCAGCAGCCCATTCCGAGGTCACGACCTAATCTATGGCTACACCTTC. Using reference TRBV7-8 and TRBJ1-2 for the parts outside the CDR3, the full variable domain is GAGVSQSPRYKVAKRGQDVALRCDPISGHVSLFWYQQALGQGPEFLTYFQNEAQLDKSGLPSDRFFAERPEGSVSTLKIQRTQQEDSAVYLCASSPFRGHDLIYGYTFGSGTRLTVV.

The V gene is TRBV2, the J gene TRBJ2-5; TRBD1 matches 9 bases. The CDR3 sequence is 14 residues long. Germline V gene data show CDR1 as SNHLY and CDR2 as FYNNEI. Trimming removed 6 bases from V and 7 bases from J; junction bases left unmatched: 9. The chain's CDR3 is CASRGTGLTTTQYF. CDR3 nucleotide sequence: TGTGCCAGCAGGGGGACAGGGCTCACCACGACCCAGTACTTC.

V and J are TRBV5-6 and TRBJ2-1; D is uncertain. The V and J ends lost 4 bases and 3 bases respectively, with 14 bases between them. CDR3 length: 15 amino acids. The germline gives CDR1 SGHDT, CDR2 YYEEEE. CDR3 DNA: TGTGCCAGCAGCCCCGAGGCAAGCAACTACAATGAGCAGTTCTTC. Its translation is CASSPEASNYNEQFF.

J is TRBJ1-1 and V is TRBV19; maybe TRBD1 (6 bases). CDR1 and CDR2 (germline): LNHDA, SQIVND (reference sequence). CDR3 length: 14 amino acids. The V end lost 6 bases, the J end lost 1 base, and 12 bases lay between the germline ends. The DNA for the CDR3 is TGTGCCAGTAGGTCGGGGGGCTGGAACACTGAAGCTTTCTTT. Amino acids: CASRSGGWNTEAFF. Full variable domain (rest looked up from reference TRBV19 and TRBJ1-1): DGGITQSPKYLFRKEGQNVTLSCEQNLNHDAMYWYRQDPGQGLRLIYYSQIVNDFQKGDIAEGYSVSREKKESFPLTVTSAQKNPTAFYLCASRSGGWNTEAFFGQGTRLTVV.

V gene TRBV28 combines with J gene TRBJ1-5, with D perhaps TRBD1 (5 bases). V was clipped by 3 bases and J by 4 bases, with 7 bases between them. Per germline, CDR1 MDHEN and CDR2 SYDVKM. The CDR3 is 13 residues long. In DNA form, the CDR3 reads TGTGCCAGCAGTTTGGGGCAGAATCAGCCCCAGCATTTT. This encodes CASSLGQNQPQHF.

V usage is TRBV29-1 and J usage is TRBJ1-6; no clear D gene. V lost 6 bases to trimming and J lost 1 base, with 7 bases between them. In germline, CDR1 is SQVTM, CDR2 ANQGSEA. This CDR3 contains 13 residues. CDR3: CSVGLSYNSPLHF. In DNA, the CDR3 is TGCAGCGTCGGACTGTCCTATAATTCACCCCTCCACTTT. The full variable domain, its missing parts supplied by reference TRBV29-1 and TRBJ1-6, is SAVISQKPSRDICQRGTSLTIQCQVDSQVTMMFWYRQQPGQSLTLIATANQGSEATYESGFVIDKFPISRPNLTFSTLTVSNMSPEDSSIYLCSVGLSYNSPLHFGNGTRLTVT.

This chain uses TRBV11-3 with TRBJ2-7; 7 bases are a match to TRBD2. CDR1 and CDR2 (germline): SGHNT, YENEEA. Losses at the gene ends were 5 bases for V and 4 bases for J; bases not matched to a gene: 5. The CDR3 length is 13 residues. For the CDR3, the DNA is TGTGCCAGCAGCCTGCAGCGGGGATACGAGCAGTACTTC. It translates to CASSLQRGYEQYF.

Note on this clone: Other DNA sequences within the sample encode an identical CDR3. The V call is TRBV6-1, the J call TRBJ2-7; D gene uncertain. The length of the CDR3 is 15 residues. V was cut by 2 bases and J by 1 base, with 12 bases left in between. From germline, CDR1 is MNHNS and CDR2 SASEGT. CDR3 residues: CASSEQTSQSYEQYF. In DNA, the CDR3 is TGTGCCAGCAGTGAACAGACTTCCCAATCCTACGAGCAGTACTTC.

V usage is TRBV6-4 and J usage is TRBJ1-5; possible D gene TRBD1, 5 bases. Germline CDR1 reads MRHNA; CDR2 reads SNTAGT. Between the trimmed V and J ends, which lost 7 bases and 3 bases, there was a span of 19 bases. This CDR3 spans 16 amino acids. The CDR3 DNA is TGTGCCAGCATTCTTCCGGGGGGATCCCCCAATCAGCCCCAGCATTTT. Its translation: CASILPGGSPNQPQHF.

The rearrangement joins TRBV5-1 to TRBJ2-3; 10 bases line up with TRBD1. In germline, CDR1 is SGHRS, CDR2 YFSETQ. There are 16 residues in the CDR3. The J segment lost 4 bases and the V segment lost 3 bases, leaving 8 bases of the junction unmatched. CDR3 amino acids: CASSSGQGRIADTQYF. In DNA form, the CDR3 reads TGCGCCAGCAGCTCGGGACAGGGGAGGATAGCAGATACGCAGTATTTT.

The CDR3 region is CASSFPTDSPLHF. The CDR3 DNA sequence: TGTGCCAGCAGTTTCCCGACAGATTCACCCCTCCACTTT. The chain is built from TRBV6-6 and TRBJ1-6, with a possible D match to TRBD1 (5 bases). This CDR3 spans 13 amino acids. CDR1 is MNHNY and CDR2 is SVGAGI in the germline V gene (reference sequence). Trimming left V 4 bases short and J 8 bases short, with 9 bases between.

The CDR3 coding sequence is TGTGCCAGCTCACCCCCGGGACAGGGCCCAAATCAGCCCCAGCATTTT. Translated, it gives CASSPPGQGPNQPQHF. The gene calls are TRBV18 and TRBJ1-5; TRBD1 aligns across 9 bases. CDR1 and CDR2 from the germline V gene are KGHSH and LQKENI. This CDR3 has 16 residues. The V gene end was trimmed by 3 bases and the J gene end by 4 bases; junction bases not matched to a gene: 7. The full variable domain, completed using reference TRBV18 and TRBJ1-5, is NAGVMQNPRHLVRRRGQEARLRCSPMKGHSHVYWYRQLPEEGLKFMVYLQKENIIDESGMPKERFSAEFPKEGPSILRIQQVVRGDSAAYFCASSPPGQGPNQPQHFGDGTRLSIL.

The chain employs TRBV30 and TRBJ2-1, with a possible D match to TRBD2 (6 bases). This CDR3 contains 14 residues. Germline CDR1 is GTSNPN and CDR2 is SVGIG (reference sequence). The ends were cut back, 3 bases at V and 3 bases at J, with 12 bases in the middle. The DNA of the CDR3 is TGTGCCTGGAGCCCCGGGGGATACTACAATGAGCAGTTCTTC. Translated, it gives CAWSPGGYYNEQFF.